This T cell receptor beta chain was profiled in a study of T cell responses to AZD1222 COVID-19 vaccine. The data were produced by immunoSEQ multiplex PCR, yet TCRdb's version contains in-frame clones alone and is incomplete. The repertoire includes about 200,000 clones, around 90% of them detected once, and less than 4.5% sits in the top ten. CDR3 size: 13 residues. Trimming cost V 5 bases and J 7 bases; bases outside gene matches: 7. CDR1 is GTSNPN and CDR2 is SVGIG in the germline V gene (reference sequence). In regard to this clone: What it recognizes is unknown.

General study points: Seropositive status at baseline applied to only five to seven AZD1222 recipients. Donors, mostly white British, included more females; clonal diversity was possibly underestimated.

V is TRBV30 and J is TRBJ2-2; 7 nucleotides align to TRBD2. The sample here was peripheral blood, taken 28 days after the second dose of the MenACWY control vaccine. The receptor comes from an adult who received the MenACWY meningococcal vaccine as a control. The CDR3 region has the DNA TGTGCCTGGGGGGGAGGGGAAATCGGGGAGCTGTTTTTT. This translates into CAWGGGEIGELFF.